A single sample gave rise to the 22 T cell receptor beta chains below, sequenced in a study of shared clonotypes between healthy human individuals. The protocol was immunoSEQ multiplex PCR, while the TCRdb copy is restricted to in-frame clones and leaves out a portion. The sample has about 2.4 million clones, approximately 93% seen once. Sequenced sample: naive CD4+ T cells from PBMCs. Subset reported: CD45RA+ positively selected. The receptors stem from a man aged 18-30 years in good health. Some clones in this sample may be carry-over from other donors' samples.

CDR3 nucleotide sequence: TGTGCCAGCGCCCCCCGGGGCAATCAGCCCCAGCATTTT. It codes for CASAPRGNQPQHF. The chain carries TRBV6-6 and TRBJ1-5, with D unresolved. CDR3 length equals 13 residues. In germline, CDR1 is MNHNY, CDR2 SVGAGI (reference sequence). Trimming cost V 8 bases and J 2 bases, with 10 bases left between them.

This chain connects TRBV4-1 to TRBJ2-1, with TRBD2 identical over 8 bases. The CDR3 is made up of 15 amino acids. The V segment lost 0 bases and the J segment 8 bases; nucleotides outside the gene matches: 6. CDR1 and CDR2 (germline): MGHRA, YSYEKL. The CDR3 is CASSQDGTSNDEQFF. The CDR3, as DNA: TGCGCCAGCAGCCAAGATGGGACTAGTAACGATGAGCAGTTCTTC.

Note on this clone: Additional DNA sequences in this sample encode the identical CDR3. V is TRBV7-2 and J is TRBJ1-1; D unresolved. Trimming shortened V by 0 bases and J by 4 bases, and 3 bases separated the two germline ends. The CDR3 length is 12 residues. Per the germline V gene, CDR1 is SGHTA and CDR2 is FQGNSA. In nucleotides, the CDR3 is TGTGCCAGCAGCTTAGCGTCCACTGAAGCTTTCTTT. Its protein is CASSLASTEAFF.

This rearrangement joins TRBV5-1 to TRBJ2-1, with D unresolved. V lost 3 bases to trimming and J lost 5 bases, with 12 bases between them. CDR1 SGHRS and CDR2 YFSETQ come from the germline V gene. The CDR3 is made up of 14 amino acids. CDR3 bases: TGCGCCAGCAGCTCGGCGCAGTCCGACAATGAGCAGTTCTTC. Protein product: CASSSAQSDNEQFF.

The table lists this clone with a few counts. CDR3 in DNA: TGTGCCAGCAGCGCAGGACAGGGCTCTGGTCAGCCCCAGCATTTT. Amino acids: CASSAGQGSGQPQHF. This chain joins TRBV7-9 and TRBJ1-5, with 8 bases matching TRBD1. The length of the CDR3 is 15 residues. Germline V CDR1 and CDR2: SEHNR, FQNEAQ (reference sequence). V lost 5 bases to trimming and J lost 6 bases; unmatched junction nucleotides: 9.

The chain carries TRBV6-1 and TRBJ2-1; D not resolved. Germline V CDR1 and CDR2: MNHNS, SASEGT. CDR3 length: 13 amino acids. Trimming removed 2 bases at V and 9 bases at J, with 11 bases between. The CDR3 DNA is TGTGCCAGCAGTGAAAGGTTAGGTAGTGAGCAGTTCTTC. This translates into CASSERLGSEQFF.

The chain employs TRBV18 and TRBJ1-1; D is undetermined. The V end lost 3 bases, the J end lost 0 bases, and 11 bases lay between the germline ends. Germline assignment: CDR1 KGHSH and CDR2 LQKENI. The CDR3 loop spans 15 amino acids. The CDR3 DNA sequence: TGTGCCAGCTCACCCCCGGCAGCAGTGAACACTGAAGCTTTCTTT. Its protein product is CASSPPAAVNTEAFF.

V gene TRBV29-1 combines with J gene TRBJ1-1; tentatively, D is TRBD1 (5 bases). V lost 7 bases and J 6 bases, leaving 18 bases between the germline ends. This CDR3 contains 13 residues. Per the germline V gene, CDR1 is SQVTM and CDR2 is ANQGSEA. This chain's CDR3 is CSAASGRGAEAFF. The CDR3 nucleotides are TGCAGCGCCGCATCAGGGAGAGGGGCTGAAGCTTTCTTT.

The J gene is TRBJ1-1, the V gene TRBV29-1; 7 bases fit TRBD1. There are 13 residues in the CDR3. V lost 7 bases to trimming and J lost 4 bases; unmatched junction nucleotides: 9. Germline V gene sequence: CDR1 SQVTM, CDR2 ANQGSEA. Here the CDR3 reads CSGGQVFGTEAFF. The CDR3 coding sequence is TGCAGCGGCGGACAGGTATTCGGCACTGAAGCTTTCTTT.

This clone was detected only a few times. This rearrangement joins TRBV14 to TRBJ1-2; D possibly corresponds to TRBD1 (5 bases). The germline CDR1 and CDR2 sequences are SGHDN and FVKESK. There are 15 residues in the CDR3. The V and J ends lost 0 bases and 4 bases respectively, with 12 bases between them. CDR3 residues: CASSQDLARAYGYTF. CDR3 nucleotides: TGTGCCAGCAGCCAAGATCTTGCCAGGGCCTATGGCTACACCTTC.

This chain uses TRBV5-1 with TRBJ2-3; TRBD2 aligns across 7 bases. The V and J ends lost 8 bases and 1 base, in that order; junction bases with no gene match: 7. CDR1 and CDR2 from the germline V gene are SGHRS and YFSETQ. The length of the CDR3 is 14 residues. The CDR3 nucleotides are TGCGCCAGTACTACCCGGGAGGGCACAGATACGCAGTATTTT. Its protein is CASTTREGTDTQYF. The whole variable domain, remainder taken from reference TRBV5-1 and TRBJ2-3, is KAGVTQTPRYLIKTRGQQVTLSCSPISGHRSVSWYQQTPGQGLQFLFEYFSETQRNKGNFPGRFSGRQFSNSRSEMNVSTLELGDSALYLCASTTREGTDTQYFGPGTRLTVL.

Only one count was recorded for this clone. The sample holds other DNA sequences that translate to the same CDR3. The chain carries TRBV29-1 and TRBJ2-3; D remains ambiguous. V was trimmed by 5 bases and J by 2 bases, leaving 11 bases between them. The CDR3 spans 13 residues. Germline V gene lookup returns CDR1 SQVTM and CDR2 ANQGSEA. The CDR3 sequence is CSVFRPLTDTQYF. The CDR3 nucleotides are TGCAGCGTTTTTCGACCTCTCACAGATACGCAGTATTTT.

The chain uses TRBV7-9 and TRBJ2-7, with 14 positions matching TRBD2. The V and J ends lost 9 bases and 0 bases, in that order; junction bases with no gene match: 4. Germline loops: CDR1 SEHNR, CDR2 FQNEAQ (reference sequence). The CDR3 extends over 15 amino acids. As DNA, the CDR3 is TGTGCCAGTGCCGGGACTAGCGGGAGCTCCTACGAGCAGTACTTC. This translates into CASAGTSGSSYEQYF. The whole variable domain, filled in from reference TRBV7-9 and TRBJ2-7, reads DTGVSQNPRHKITKRGQNVTFRCDPISEHNRLYWYRQTLGQGPEFLTYFQNEAQLEKSRLLSDRFSAERPKGSFSTLEIQRTEQGDSAMYLCASAGTSGSSYEQYFGPGTRLTVT.

This clone appeared once. CDR3 region: CASSVGASGVAILDEQFF. The CDR3 DNA is TGTGCCAGCAGCGTAGGGGCTAGCGGGGTGGCAATTCTCGATGAGCAGTTCTTC. The chain has TRBV9 and TRBJ2-1, with 9 bases lining up with TRBD2. After removal of 0 bases from V and 8 bases from J, the junction contained 15 bases not matched to a gene. CDR3 length: 18 amino acids. Germline CDR1 reads SGDLS; CDR2 reads YYNGEE.

With respect to this clone: Within the sample, other DNA sequences also encode this same CDR3. CDR3 sequence: CSVEGKMNTEAFF. In DNA form, the CDR3 reads TGCAGCGTTGAAGGCAAAATGAACACTGAAGCTTTCTTT. The genes are TRBV29-1 and TRBJ1-1; no firm D call. Trimming stripped 1 base from V and 0 bases from J, with 6 bases between. The length of the CDR3 is 13 residues. Looked up from germline, CDR1 is SQVTM and CDR2 is ANQGSEA.

The chain's CDR3 is CASSLTAGTQADTQYF. Written as DNA, the CDR3 is TGTGCCAGCAGCTTGACTGCCGGGACCCAAGCAGATACGCAGTATTTT. The rearrangement links TRBV7-9 to TRBJ2-3; D tentatively reads TRBD1 or TRBD2 (5 bases each). CDR3 size: 16 residues. The germline V gene has CDR1 SEHNR and CDR2 FQNEAQ (reference sequence). V gave up 3 bases and J gave up 4 bases, with 17 bases separating them. Together with reference TRBV7-9 and TRBJ2-3, the CDR3 gives the full variable domain: DTGVSQNPRHKITKRGQNVTFRCDPISEHNRLYWYRQTLGQGPEFLTYFQNEAQLEKSRLLSDRFSAERPKGSFSTLEIQRTEQGDSAMYLCASSLTAGTQADTQYFGPGTRLTVL.

As for this clone: This same CDR3 is encoded by further DNA sequences in the sample. The chain links TRBV9 to TRBJ2-3, with unresolved D. Trimming stripped 0 bases from V and 6 bases from J, with 8 bases between. Germline CDR1 SGDLS, CDR2 YYNGEE. This CDR3 has 13 residues. CDR3 in amino acids: CASSVGAPDTQYF. The CDR3 DNA reads TGTGCCAGCAGCGTAGGAGCACCGGATACGCAGTATTTT.

The chain has TRBV9 and TRBJ1-3; no definite D call. Trimming shortened V by 4 bases and J by 0 bases, and 14 bases separated the two germline ends. The CDR3 spans 16 residues. Germline CDR1 reads SGDLS; CDR2 reads YYNGEE. The CDR3 region has the DNA TGTGCCAGCAGCCCCAGTGGGCCCCTCTCTGGAAACACCATATATTTT. Its translation: CASSPSGPLSGNTIYF.

The rearrangement joins TRBV27 to TRBJ1-1, with TRBD1 identical over 7 bases. Germline V CDR1 and CDR2: MNHEY, SMNVEV (reference sequence). V was pared by 8 bases and J by 4 bases, with 16 bases of the junction left unmatched. The CDR3 has 16 residues. The CDR3 loop is CASGRRFPGGGTEAFF. CDR3 DNA: TGTGCCAGCGGCCGACGGTTTCCAGGGGGAGGCACTGAAGCTTTCTTT.

On this clone itself: Other DNA sequences in the sample encode the same CDR3. The V and J genes are TRBV6-1 and TRBJ1-3; D is uncertain. The germline CDR1 and CDR2 sequences are MNHNS and SASEGT. Trimming cost V 4 bases and J 0 bases, with 7 bases left between them. CDR3 size: 14 residues. CDR3 sequence reads: CASSGRSSGNTIYF. The CDR3 region has the DNA TGTGCCAGCAGTGGACGGAGCTCTGGAAACACCATATATTTT.

The chain uses TRBV7-3 and TRBJ2-6; 11 nucleotides align to TRBD1. The V segment lost 6 bases and the J segment 0 bases; nucleotides outside the gene matches: 13. The CDR3 has 20 amino acids. The germline CDR1 and CDR2 sequences are SGHTA and FQGTGA. The CDR3 sequence: CASSSQASGTGGSGANVLTF. DNA of the CDR3: TGTGCCAGCAGTTCTCAAGCCTCCGGGACAGGGGGCTCTGGGGCCAACGTCCTGACTTTC.

The chain joins TRBV7-8 to TRBJ2-5; D might be TRBD2 (6 bases). Trimming removed 11 bases at V and 2 bases at J, with 15 bases between. CDR3 length equals 13 residues. Germline V gives CDR1 SGHVS, CDR2 FQNEAQ. The chain's CDR3 is CAGGMGRQETQYF. The CDR3 bases are TGTGCCGGCGGTATGGGGAGGCAAGAGACCCAGTACTTC. Combining the CDR3 with reference TRBV7-8 and TRBJ2-5 gives the whole variable domain GAGVSQSPRYKVAKRGQDVALRCDPISGHVSLFWYQQALGQGPEFLTYFQNEAQLDKSGLPSDRFFAERPEGSVSTLKIQRTQQEDSAVYLCAGGMGRQETQYFGPGTRLLVL.